These T cell receptor beta chains were read from a single sample in a study of blood T cell repertoires in COVID-19. The repertoire was sequenced with immunoSEQ multiplex PCR; TCRdb's copy has only in-frame clones and lacks some. Of 250,000 to 300,000 clones in the sample, roughly 90% are singletons; the top ten hold 1.5% to 2%. What was sequenced was PBMCs or T cells enriched from blood (not recorded which). Receptor source: a woman aged 55 to 70 who had recovered from COVID-19. The CDR3 runs from the conserved cysteine through the conserved F or W. Each record gives: clone size, J gene, V gene, CDR3 protein. Part of the rows lack a size; the others show once, few, many or a class for expanded clones.

clone_size: NA; j_call: TRBJ2-7; v_call: TRBV11-2; cdr3_aa: CASSVGGRYEQYF
clone_size: NA; j_call: TRBJ2-5; v_call: TRBV30; cdr3_aa: CACTRQGEETQYF
clone_size: NA; j_call: TRBJ1-5; v_call: TRBV18; cdr3_aa: CASSPQAGGSNQPQHF
clone_size: NA; j_call: TRBJ2-7; v_call: TRBV28; cdr3_aa: CASSATGDEQYF
clone_size: once; j_call: TRBJ1-3; v_call: TRBV5-6; cdr3_aa: CASSRPGQGSGNTIYF
clone_size: NA; j_call: TRBJ1-2; v_call: TRBV5-1; cdr3_aa: CASSSGTGGFGYTF
clone_size: NA; j_call: TRBJ1-4; v_call: TRBV5-4; cdr3_aa: CASSFGGTTNEKLFF
clone_size: NA; j_call: TRBJ1-2; v_call: TRBV4-2; cdr3_aa: CASSVQGHYGYTF
clone_size: NA; j_call: TRBJ2-7; v_call: TRBV18; cdr3_aa: CASFDGTSGRTYEQYF
clone_size: NA; j_call: TRBJ1-2; v_call: TRBV5-6; cdr3_aa: CASSPGTEYGYTF
clone_size: once; j_call: TRBJ2-3; v_call: TRBV5-1; cdr3_aa: CASSPLGGGDTDTQYF
clone_size: NA; j_call: TRBJ1-1; v_call: TRBV6-1; cdr3_aa: CASSERSGTEAFF
clone_size: NA; j_call: TRBJ2-3; v_call: TRBV7-3; cdr3_aa: CASSSGTDTQYF
clone_size: NA; j_call: TRBJ1-4; v_call: TRBV5-1; cdr3_aa: CASSPNAEKLFF
clone_size: NA; j_call: TRBJ1-5; v_call: TRBV7-2; cdr3_aa: CASSLSNRVGQPQHF
clone_size: once; j_call: TRBJ2-7; v_call: TRBV27; cdr3_aa: CASSLWSGRASDYEQYF
clone_size: NA; j_call: TRBJ2-3; v_call: TRBV5-1; cdr3_aa: CASSSGQSDTQYF
clone_size: NA; j_call: TRBJ1-1; v_call: TRBV10-1; cdr3_aa: CASSQGKLGTEAFF
clone_size: NA; j_call: TRBJ2-1; v_call: TRBV6-2/TRBV6-3; cdr3_aa: CASSYISREGDEQFF
clone_size: once; j_call: TRBJ1-1; v_call: TRBV28; cdr3_aa: CASGTGGSNTEAFF
clone_size: NA; j_call: TRBJ2-2; v_call: TRBV5-1; cdr3_aa: CASSLDPGQSNTGELFF
clone_size: NA; j_call: TRBJ2-5; v_call: TRBV7-9; cdr3_aa: CASSSWAGEETQYF
clone_size: NA; j_call: TRBJ1-2; v_call: TRBV5-8; cdr3_aa: CASSLDSYGYTF
clone_size: NA; j_call: TRBJ2-3; v_call: TRBV4-1; cdr3_aa: CASSQEGGGYTDTQYF
clone_size: NA; j_call: TRBJ1-1; v_call: TRBV9; cdr3_aa: CASSVVRQAPLYRDTEAFF
clone_size: NA; j_call: TRBJ1-6; v_call: TRBV5-1; cdr3_aa: CASSLSDRGNSPLHF
clone_size: NA; j_call: TRBJ1-2; v_call: TRBV20-1; cdr3_aa: CSAPQGYGYTF
clone_size: NA; j_call: TRBJ2-1; v_call: TRBV5-1; cdr3_aa: CASSPLETSGYNEQFF
clone_size: NA; j_call: TRBJ1-1; v_call: TRBV7-9; cdr3_aa: CASSPPSRDTEAFF
clone_size: NA; j_call: TRBJ2-3; v_call: TRBV28; cdr3_aa: CASSRQPTDTQYF
clone_size: NA; j_call: TRBJ2-7; v_call: TRBV20-1; cdr3_aa: CSSGRGREQYF
clone_size: NA; j_call: TRBJ2-1; v_call: TRBV19; cdr3_aa: CASSTPASGRGNEQFF
clone_size: NA; j_call: TRBJ2-3; v_call: TRBV6-4; cdr3_aa: CASSEIAGSTDTQYF
clone_size: once; j_call: TRBJ2-7; v_call: TRBV9; cdr3_aa: CASSGLFRDTKMF
clone_size: NA; j_call: TRBJ2-3; v_call: TRBV5-1; cdr3_aa: CASSLATRGSTDTQYF
clone_size: NA; j_call: TRBJ2-7; v_call: TRBV5-4; cdr3_aa: CASSLSGTGYEQYF
clone_size: NA; j_call: TRBJ1-5; v_call: TRBV3-1/TRBV3-2; cdr3_aa: CASSFQGADQPQHF
clone_size: NA; j_call: TRBJ2-1; v_call: TRBV6-5; cdr3_aa: CASSPTGWDLNEQFF
clone_size: NA; j_call: TRBJ1-1; v_call: TRBV12-3/TRBV12-4; cdr3_aa: CASSPSSSTRGIF
clone_size: once; j_call: TRBJ2-1; v_call: TRBV28; cdr3_aa: CASTRPTSGKGEQFF
clone_size: once; j_call: TRBJ2-1; v_call: TRBV14; cdr3_aa: CASSQATSGGANEQFF
clone_size: NA; j_call: TRBJ1-5; v_call: TRBV2; cdr3_aa: CASQVGVRDQPQHF
clone_size: NA; j_call: TRBJ2-2; v_call: TRBV19; cdr3_aa: CASSTTGGGGELFF
clone_size: NA; j_call: TRBJ1-1; v_call: TRBV27; cdr3_aa: CATGGVNTEAFF
clone_size: NA; j_call: TRBJ2-5; v_call: TRBV5-1; cdr3_aa: CASSLISPDQETQYF
clone_size: NA; j_call: TRBJ1-2; v_call: TRBV18; cdr3_aa: CASSPPGQGARGYTF
clone_size: NA; j_call: TRBJ1-1; v_call: TRBV24-1; cdr3_aa: CATSDFGGSRTEAFF
clone_size: NA; j_call: TRBJ2-3; v_call: TRBV7-3; cdr3_aa: CASSPFRTSTDTQYF
clone_size: NA; j_call: TRBJ1-2; v_call: TRBV25-1; cdr3_aa: CASWGSFSYGYTF
clone_size: few; j_call: TRBJ1-1; v_call: TRBV12-3/TRBV12-4; cdr3_aa: CASSLMAGSEAFF
clone_size: once; j_call: TRBJ2-2; v_call: TRBV9; cdr3_aa: CASSSPGLALNTGELFF
clone_size: NA; j_call: TRBJ2-7; v_call: TRBV14; cdr3_aa: CASPFLGQGHEQYF
clone_size: NA; j_call: TRBJ1-2; v_call: TRBV7-9; cdr3_aa: CASSLSDYGYTF
clone_size: NA; j_call: TRBJ1-1; v_call: TRBV30; cdr3_aa: CACLIQGVRTEAFF
clone_size: NA; j_call: TRBJ2-2; v_call: TRBV5-1; cdr3_aa: CASSLTGSVSAGELFF
clone_size: NA; j_call: TRBJ2-1; v_call: TRBV2; cdr3_aa: CASSAGGYDEQFF
clone_size: NA; j_call: TRBJ1-1; v_call: TRBV5-4; cdr3_aa: CASSLDRGVVNTEAFF